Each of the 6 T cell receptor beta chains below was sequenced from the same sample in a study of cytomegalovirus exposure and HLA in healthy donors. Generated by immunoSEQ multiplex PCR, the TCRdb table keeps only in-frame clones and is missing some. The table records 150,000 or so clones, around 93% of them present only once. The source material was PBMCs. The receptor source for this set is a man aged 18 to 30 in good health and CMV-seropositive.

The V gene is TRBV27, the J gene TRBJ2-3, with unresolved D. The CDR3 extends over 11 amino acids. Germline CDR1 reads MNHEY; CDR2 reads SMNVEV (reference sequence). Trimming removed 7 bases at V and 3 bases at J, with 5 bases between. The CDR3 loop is CASKSTDTQYF. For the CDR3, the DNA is TGTGCCAGCAAATCGACAGATACGCAGTATTTT.

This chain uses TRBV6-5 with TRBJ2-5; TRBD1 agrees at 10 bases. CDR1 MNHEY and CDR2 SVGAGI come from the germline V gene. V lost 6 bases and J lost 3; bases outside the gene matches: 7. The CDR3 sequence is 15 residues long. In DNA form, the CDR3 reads TGTGCCAGCAGAACCGGGACAGGGGAAAAAGAGACCCAGTACTTC. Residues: CASRTGTGEKETQYF.

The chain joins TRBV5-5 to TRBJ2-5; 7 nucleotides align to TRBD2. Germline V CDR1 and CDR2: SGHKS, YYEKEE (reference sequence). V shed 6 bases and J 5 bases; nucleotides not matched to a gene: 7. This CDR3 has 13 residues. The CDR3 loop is CASNPVGGETQYF. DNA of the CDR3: TGTGCCAGCAACCCGGTGGGGGGGGAGACCCAGTACTTC.

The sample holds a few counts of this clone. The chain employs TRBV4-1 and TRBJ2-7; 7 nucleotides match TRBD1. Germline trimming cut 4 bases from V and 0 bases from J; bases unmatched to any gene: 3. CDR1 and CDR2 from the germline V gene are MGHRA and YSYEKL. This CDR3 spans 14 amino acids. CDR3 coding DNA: TGCGCCAGCAGCCGACAGGGATCCTCCTACGAGCAGTACTTC. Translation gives CASSRQGSSYEQYF.

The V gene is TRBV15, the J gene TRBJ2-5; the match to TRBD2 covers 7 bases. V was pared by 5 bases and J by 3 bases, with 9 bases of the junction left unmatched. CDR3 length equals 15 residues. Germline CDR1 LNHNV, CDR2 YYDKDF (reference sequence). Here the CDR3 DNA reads TGTGCCACCAGCGCCCTACAGGCGGGGGAAGAGACCCAGTACTTC. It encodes CATSALQAGEETQYF.

CDR3 residues: CASSPLAGIYGYTF. CDR3 DNA sequence: TGTGCCAGCAGCCCGCTCGCGGGGATCTATGGCTACACCTTC. The J gene is TRBJ1-2, the V gene TRBV5-4; D gene unclear. V dropped 4 bases and J dropped 4 bases, with 14 bases sitting between them. Germline lookup yields CDR1 SGHNT and CDR2 YYREEE (reference sequence). The CDR3 runs 14 residues. Combining the CDR3 with reference TRBV5-4 and TRBJ1-2 gives the whole variable domain ETGVTQSPTHLIKTRGQQVTLRCSSQSGHNTVSWYQQALGQGPQFIFQYYREEENGRGNFPPRFSGLQFPNYSSELNVNALELDDSALYLCASSPLAGIYGYTFGSGTRLTVV.